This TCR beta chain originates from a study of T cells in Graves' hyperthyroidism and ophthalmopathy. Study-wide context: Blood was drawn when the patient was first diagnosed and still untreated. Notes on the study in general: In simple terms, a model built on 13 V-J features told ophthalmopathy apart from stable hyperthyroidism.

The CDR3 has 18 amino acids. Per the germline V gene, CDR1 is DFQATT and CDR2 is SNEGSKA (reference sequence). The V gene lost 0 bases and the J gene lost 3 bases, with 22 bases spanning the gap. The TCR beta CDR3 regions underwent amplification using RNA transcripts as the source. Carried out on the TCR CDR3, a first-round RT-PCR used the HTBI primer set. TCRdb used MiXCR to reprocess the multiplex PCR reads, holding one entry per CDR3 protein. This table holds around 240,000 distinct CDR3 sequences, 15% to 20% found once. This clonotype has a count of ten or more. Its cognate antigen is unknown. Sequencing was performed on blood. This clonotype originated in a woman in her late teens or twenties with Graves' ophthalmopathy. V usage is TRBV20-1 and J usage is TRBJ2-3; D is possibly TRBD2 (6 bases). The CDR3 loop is CSARDGLARDGNTDTQYF. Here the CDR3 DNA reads TGCAGTGCTAGAGACGGGCTTGCGCGGGACGGAAATACAGATACGCAGTATTTT.